Given below is one T cell receptor beta chain in context. This sample is drawn from a study of T cells expressing NK-cell markers. Germline loops: CDR1 LNHDA, CDR2 SQIVND (reference sequence). The CDR3 spans 16 residues. TCRdb re-called the 5' RACE reads, yielding one record per CDR3 amino acid sequence without DNA. The table gives 500,000 to 700,000 distinct CDR3 sequences; the top ten clones make up around 3.3% of it. The sequenced sample was blood T cells: a sorted CD56 or NKG2C T cell subset, CD4+ or CD8+ T cells, or bulk PBMC T cells (not recorded which). The TCR was taken from a man aged 18 to 29 in good health. J is TRBJ1-1 and V is TRBV19; absent DNA, TCRdb's TRBD1 call cannot be checked. The chain's CDR3 is CASDLGGGLGSTEAFF.